Each of the 21 T cell receptor beta chains below was sequenced from the same sample in a study of blood T cell repertoires in COVID-19. The data were produced by immunoSEQ multiplex PCR, yet TCRdb's version contains in-frame clones alone and is incomplete. The profile shows roughly 390,000 clones, about 85% of them singletons. The sample was peripheral blood. Source of these receptors: a young woman with acute or convalescent COVID-19.

This clone showed up just a few times. The chain carries TRBV2 and TRBJ2-3; TRBD2 agrees at 14 bases. Germline CDR1 reads SNHLY; CDR2 reads FYNNEI. The V gene end was trimmed by 1 base and the J gene end by 9 bases; junction bases not matched to a gene: 6. This CDR3 contains 16 residues. CDR3 bases: TGTGCCAGCAGTGAAGGACTAGCGGGAGGGCCCGGCACGCAGTATTTT. Its translation: CASSEGLAGGPGTQYF.

The gene calls are TRBV27 and TRBJ1-4; 8 bases map to TRBD1. The CDR3 extends over 15 amino acids. The germline V gene has CDR1 MNHEY and CDR2 SMNVEV (reference sequence). Losses at the gene ends were 4 bases for V and 7 bases for J; bases not matched to a gene: 8. The CDR3, as DNA: TGTGCCAGCAGTTACAGGGGGGGGATGGCTGAAAAACTGTTTTTT. Encoded protein: CASSYRGGMAEKLFF.

The CDR3 DNA follows: TGTGCCAGCAGCTTAGAAGCGGGGCAGGTTGCCTTCTTT. This gives the protein CASSLEAGQVAFF. The chain is built from TRBV11-3 and TRBJ1-1; maybe TRBD1 (5 bases). V was clipped by 0 bases and J by 14 bases, with 16 bases between them. The CDR3 spans 13 residues. Germline lookup yields CDR1 SGHNT and CDR2 YENEEA.

The chain uses TRBV12-5 and TRBJ2-3; 7 bases agree with TRBD2. V lost 2 bases to trimming and J lost 0 bases; unmatched junction nucleotides: 8. The CDR3 is 17 residues long. Germline V CDR1 and CDR2: LGHNT, FRNRAP. CDR3 protein: CASGLSRTRRSTDTQYF. CDR3 nucleotides: TGTGCTAGTGGTTTGTCCCGGACTAGGAGGAGCACAGATACGCAGTATTTT.

This clone is a singleton in its sample. This chain uses TRBV10-3 with TRBJ1-1; D gene uncertain. There are 12 residues in the CDR3. CDR1 and CDR2 from the germline V gene are ENHRY and SYGVKD. Trimming left V 0 bases short and J 10 bases short, with 9 bases between. The CDR3 reads CAISESGEVAFF. CDR3 bases: TGTGCCATCAGTGAGTCTGGGGAGGTAGCTTTCTTT.

The chain links TRBV9 to TRBJ2-1, with 7 bases lining up with TRBD2. Germline values: CDR1 SGDLS, CDR2 YYNGEE. The CDR3 contains 16 residues. The J segment lost 3 bases and the V segment lost 2 bases, leaving 8 bases of the junction unmatched. The CDR3 protein is CASSVDERDFYNEQFF. Written as DNA, the CDR3 is TGTGCCAGCAGCGTGGATGAGCGGGATTTCTACAATGAGCAGTTCTTC.

This clone has only one observation. The chain's CDR3 is CASSLEDGYNQPQHF. DNA of the CDR3: TGTGCCAGCAGTTTGGAGGACGGGTATAATCAGCCCCAGCATTTT. The chain combines TRBV28 with TRBJ1-5; D is unclear. The CDR3 runs 15 residues. V gave up 3 bases and J gave up 4 bases, with 13 bases separating them. CDR1 is MDHEN and CDR2 is SYDVKM in the germline V gene.

The chain couples TRBV7-9 to TRBJ1-1, with D maybe TRBD1 (6 bases). V was trimmed by 4 bases and J by 3 bases, leaving 9 bases between them. Germline V gene sequence: CDR1 SEHNR, CDR2 FQNEAQ (reference sequence). The CDR3 length is 13 residues. CDR3 loop: CASSSRGDTEAFF. The CDR3 DNA is TGTGCCAGCAGCTCCAGGGGAGACACTGAAGCTTTCTTT.

This clone occurred a few times. This rearrangement joins TRBV27 to TRBJ1-6; TRBD1 might be the D (5 bases). The V gene lost 3 bases and the J gene lost 3 bases, with 6 bases spanning the gap. This CDR3 has 14 amino acids. CDR1 and CDR2 from the germline V gene are MNHEY and SMNVEV (reference sequence). The CDR3 region has the DNA TGTGCCAGCAGTTTGACAGACTATAATTCACCCCTCCACTTT. This codes for CASSLTDYNSPLHF.

The rearrangement uses TRBV9 and TRBJ2-5, with 8 positions matching TRBD1. This CDR3 is built from 15 residues. Germline V lookup: CDR1 SGDLS, CDR2 YYNGEE. V dropped 5 bases and J dropped 5; count of bases not matched to a gene: 11. This chain's CDR3 is CASSLHAGGAETQYF. CDR3 bases: TGTGCCAGCAGTCTTCACGCAGGGGGCGCGGAGACCCAGTACTTC.

This chain links TRBV11-2 with TRBJ2-7; TRBD1 might be the D (6 bases). Germline CDR1 reads SGHAT; CDR2 reads FQNNGV. V was pared by 1 base and J by 3 bases, with 10 bases between. CDR3 length: 14 residues. CDR3 nucleotide sequence: TGTGCCAGCAGCTTAGGTGGACAGAACTACGAGCAGTACTTC. Residues: CASSLGGQNYEQYF.

The gene calls are TRBV7-8 and TRBJ2-1, with 7 positions matching TRBD1. The CDR3 covers 18 residues. The V and J ends lost 4 bases and 12 bases, in that order; junction bases with no gene match: 24. The V gene's germline CDR1 is SGHVS and CDR2 FQNEAQ. CDR3 DNA: TGTGCCAGCAGCTCTCTAGGGGGACAGTTCTCCGACAATTATAGGCAGTTCTTC. Its protein is CASSSLGGQFSDNYRQFF.

The V gene is TRBV2, the J gene TRBJ1-1; D possibly corresponds to TRBD1 (5 bases). This CDR3 spans 13 amino acids. CDR1 SNHLY and CDR2 FYNNEI come from the germline V gene. Deletions cut 10 bases from V and 1 base from J, with 13 bases between. The CDR3 DNA follows: TGTGCCATCTACAGGCAAGAGAACACTGAAGCTTTCTTT. Its translation: CAIYRQENTEAFF.

V usage is TRBV19 and J usage is TRBJ1-2; the match to TRBD1 covers 7 bases. The CDR3 spans 16 residues. CDR1 and CDR2 (germline): LNHDA, SQIVND (reference sequence). V shed 6 bases and J 0 bases; nucleotides not matched to a gene: 10. In nucleotides, the CDR3 is TGTGCCAGTAGCAGGACAGGAGGGCTTCCTAACTATGGCTACACCTTC. Translating gives CASSRTGGLPNYGYTF. Variable domain in full (rest from reference TRBV19 and TRBJ1-2): DGGITQSPKYLFRKEGQNVTLSCEQNLNHDAMYWYRQDPGQGLRLIYYSQIVNDFQKGDIAEGYSVSREKKESFPLTVTSAQKNPTAFYLCASSRTGGLPNYGYTFGSGTRLTVV.

The gene calls are TRBV6-6 and TRBJ1-1; weak D call: TRBD1 (5 bases). Germline-derived CDR1 and CDR2 are MNHNY and SVGAGI (reference sequence). V lost 5 bases to trimming and J lost 0 bases, with 10 bases between them. The CDR3 has 14 amino acids. CDR3 bases: TGTGCCAGCAGTCGTGACAGCATGAACACTGAAGCTTTCTTT. Its protein is CASSRDSMNTEAFF.

CDR3 loop: CASKFRQDNYGYTF. The CDR3 DNA sequence: TGCGCCAGCAAATTTCGACAGGATAACTATGGCTACACCTTC. The rearrangement uses TRBV5-1 and TRBJ1-2; D may be TRBD1 (6 bases). Germline V lookup: CDR1 SGHRS, CDR2 YFSETQ. The CDR3 runs to 14 residues. Trimming took 6 bases from V and 1 from J, leaving 13 bases between them.

Written as DNA, the CDR3 is TGCGCCAGCAGTTCTGAGGGACAGGGGGGAGATAATTCACCCCTCCACTTT. Residues: CASSSEGQGGDNSPLHF. The chain recombines TRBV4-1 with TRBJ1-6, with 11 bases aligning to TRBD1. Trimming removed 6 bases from V and 5 bases from J; junction bases left unmatched: 9. The CDR3 runs 17 residues. Looked up from germline, CDR1 is MGHRA and CDR2 is YSYEKL.

The chain has TRBV28 and TRBJ1-4; D gene unclear. Trimming pared 10 bases from V and 5 bases from J, leaving 14 bases between. In germline, CDR1 is MDHEN, CDR2 SYDVKM. CDR3 size: 13 residues. CDR3 loop: CAISEVRNEKLFF. The CDR3 coding sequence is TGTGCCATCTCCGAGGTCCGGAATGAAAAACTGTTTTTT. Variable domain in full (rest from reference TRBV28 and TRBJ1-4): DVKVTQSSRYLVKRTGEKVFLECVQDMDHENMFWYRQDPGLGLRLIYFSYDVKMKEKGDIPEGYSVSREKKERFSLILESASTNQTSMYLCAISEVRNEKLFFGSGTQLSVL.

The chain employs TRBV24-1 and TRBJ2-3; 7 bases line up with TRBD1. Trimming removed 7 bases from V and 1 base from J; junction bases left unmatched: 1. CDR3 length: 13 residues. Germline V gene lookup returns CDR1 KGHDR and CDR2 SFDVKD. The CDR3 loop is CATRDRRTDTQYF. DNA for the CDR3: TGTGCCACCAGGGACAGGCGCACAGATACGCAGTATTTT.

The V and J genes are TRBV9 and TRBJ2-1; 7 bases map to TRBD2. Germline CDR1 reads SGDLS; CDR2 reads YYNGEE. The trim removed 1 base at V and 8 bases at J, leaving 6 bases unmatched. The CDR3 spans 14 residues. CDR3 protein: CASSVIPRGDEQFF. CDR3 nucleotides: TGTGCCAGCAGCGTAATCCCTCGGGGGGATGAGCAGTTCTTC.

This clone has a single count. The rearrangement uses TRBV3-1 (or the pseudogene TRBV3-2) and TRBJ1-5; possible D gene TRBD1, 6 bases. The CDR3 spans 13 residues. In germline, CDR1 is LGHDT, CDR2 YNNKEL (reference sequence). Trimming left V 5 bases short and J 7 bases short, with 12 bases between. This chain's CDR3 is CASSYEGEQPQHF. Here the CDR3 DNA reads TGTGCCAGCAGCTACGAGGGGGAGCAGCCCCAGCATTTT.